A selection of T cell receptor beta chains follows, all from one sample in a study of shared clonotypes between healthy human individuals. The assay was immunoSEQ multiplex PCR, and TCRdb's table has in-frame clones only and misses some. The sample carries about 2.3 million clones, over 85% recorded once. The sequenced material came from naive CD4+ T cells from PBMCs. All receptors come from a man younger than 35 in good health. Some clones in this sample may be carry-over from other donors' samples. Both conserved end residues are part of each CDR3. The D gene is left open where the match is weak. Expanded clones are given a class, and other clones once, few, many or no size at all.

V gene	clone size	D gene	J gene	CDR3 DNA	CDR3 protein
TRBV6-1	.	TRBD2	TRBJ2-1	TGTGCCAGCAGCGAATGGGGGGAGGGCTCCTACAATGAGCAGTTCTTC	CASSEWGEGSYNEQFF
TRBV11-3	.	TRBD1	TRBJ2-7	TGTGCCAGCAGCTTAGGACAGGGGGCGTACGAGCAGTACTTC	CASSLGQGAYEQYF
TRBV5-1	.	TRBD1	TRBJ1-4	TGCGCCAGCAGCTTAACCGGGACAGAAAATGAAAAACTGTTTTTT	CASSLTGTENEKLFF
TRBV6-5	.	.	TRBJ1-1	TGTGCCAGCAGTGCGGGTAGTGGTGAAGCTTTCTTT	CASSAGSGEAFF
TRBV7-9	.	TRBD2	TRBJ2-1	TGTGCCAGCAGCTTCCGACTAGCGGGAGAGCAGTTCTTC	CASSFRLAGEQFF
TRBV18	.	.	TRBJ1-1	TGTGCCAGCTCACCACCAAATGGGGGGCGGAGAGCTGAAGCTTTCTTT	CASSPPNGGRRAEAFF
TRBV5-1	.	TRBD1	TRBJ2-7	TGCGCCAGCAGAACCGGGACAGGGGCCTACGAGCAGTACTTC	CASRTGTGAYEQYF
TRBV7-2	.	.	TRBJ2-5	TGTGCCAGCAGCTTCCGCGGTGCACAAGAGACCCAGTACTTC	CASSFRGAQETQYF
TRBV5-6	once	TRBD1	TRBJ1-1	TGTGCCAGCAGCTTGGGGACAGGTTGGACTGAAGCTTTCTTT	CASSLGTGWTEAFF
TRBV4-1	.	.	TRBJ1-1	TGCGCCAGCAGCCAAAATGACAGGACCCTGCGAGCTTTCTTT	CASSQNDRTLRAFF
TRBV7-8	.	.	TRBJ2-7	TGTGCCAGCAGCTTAGGGGGGGCTGGGAGTTACGAGCAGTACTTC	CASSLGGAGSYEQYF
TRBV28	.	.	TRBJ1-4	TGTGCCGCCAATCCTGGGGCGGGTGGAAAACTGTTTTTT	CAANPGAGGKLFF
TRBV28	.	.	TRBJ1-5	TGTGCCAGCAGTTTATCGTCCGGGGGCGGCAGCAATCAGCCCCAGCATTTT	CASSLSSGGGSNQPQHF
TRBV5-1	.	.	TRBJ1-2	TGCGCCAGCAGCTTGGGAGGGGGAAGCTATGGCTACACCTTC	CASSLGGGSYGYTF
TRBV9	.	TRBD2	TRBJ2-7	TGTGCCAGCAGCGTAGAGGCGGGAGGCCACTCCTACGAGCAGTACTTC	CASSVEAGGHSYEQYF
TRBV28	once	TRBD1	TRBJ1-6	TGTGCCAGCAGACGACAGGGGGCCTATAATTCACCCCTCCACTTT	CASRRQGAYNSPLHF
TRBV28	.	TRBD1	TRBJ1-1	TGTGCCAGCAGTTCCTGGACAGGGGGAAGCACTGAAGCTTTCTTT	CASSSWTGGSTEAFF
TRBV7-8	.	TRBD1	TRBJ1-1	TGTGCCAGCAGCCAGGGGGGACGGAACATGAACACTGAAGCTTTCTTT	CASSQGGRNMNTEAFF
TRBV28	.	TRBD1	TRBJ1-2	TGTGCCAGCCGGGACAGACAAAACTATGGCTACACCTTC	CASRDRQNYGYTF
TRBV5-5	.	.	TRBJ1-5	TGTGCCAGCAGCTTAGTCAATAGCAATCAGCCCCAGCATTTT	CASSLVNSNQPQHF
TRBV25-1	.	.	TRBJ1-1	TGTGCCAGCAGTGATCGAGTCGGGGCGGGCACTGAAGCTTTCTTT	CASSDRVGAGTEAFF
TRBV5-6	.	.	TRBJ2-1	TGTGCCAGCAGCTCCAGAAACGAGCAGTTCTTC	CASSSRNEQFF